The clone carrying this T cell receptor (beta chain) was found once. Antigen: not known. The entry originates in a study of glioma-infiltrating T cells after dendritic cell vaccination. Study results and limitations: Complete blood and tumor specimen sets were limited to few patients.

The immunoSEQ assay amplified TCRB CDR3 from up to roughly 2 ug DNA. Sequencing used immunoSEQ multiplex PCR; TCRdb keeps in-frame clones, though not all of them. Of 80,000 to 100,000 clones in the sample, 70% to 80% were seen once. CDR1 MDHEN and CDR2 SYDVKM come from the germline V gene. V shed 4 bases and J 8 bases; nucleotides not matched to a gene: 10. The length of the CDR3 is 14 residues. Isocitrate dehydrogenase mutation was absent in all glioblastoma patients. The V call is TRBV28, the J call TRBJ1-2; 7 nucleotides match TRBD1. This TCR came from a human donor with glioblastoma. Sample: blood, taken before dendritic cell vaccination. The DNA of the CDR3 is TGTGCCAGCAGTTCAGTGGACAGGAGAAGGGGCTACACCTTC. This sequence encodes CASSSVDRRRGYTF.